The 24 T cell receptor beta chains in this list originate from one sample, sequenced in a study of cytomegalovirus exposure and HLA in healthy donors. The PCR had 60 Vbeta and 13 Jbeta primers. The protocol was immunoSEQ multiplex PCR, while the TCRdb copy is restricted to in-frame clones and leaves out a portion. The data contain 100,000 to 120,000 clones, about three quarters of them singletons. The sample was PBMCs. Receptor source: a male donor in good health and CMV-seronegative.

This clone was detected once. The CDR3 DNA reads TGTGCCAGCAGTCTCAGCCTCCCGACTAGCGGGAGGGATACGCAGTATTTT. Translated: CASSLSLPTSGRDTQYF. The genes are TRBV27 and TRBJ2-3; 13 bases align to TRBD2. Germline CDR1 MNHEY, CDR2 SMNVEV (reference sequence). V shed 5 bases and J 6 bases; nucleotides not matched to a gene: 11. The CDR3 consists of 17 residues.

CDR3 coding DNA: TGTGCCAGCAGCGTAACAGGCGACTCTGGAAACACCATATATTTT. It translates to CASSVTGDSGNTIYF. This chain links TRBV9 with TRBJ1-3; weak D call: TRBD1 (5 bases). This CDR3 comprises 15 residues. V was cut by 1 base and J by 0 bases, with 8 bases left in between. CDR1 is SGDLS, CDR2 YYNGEE, per germline.

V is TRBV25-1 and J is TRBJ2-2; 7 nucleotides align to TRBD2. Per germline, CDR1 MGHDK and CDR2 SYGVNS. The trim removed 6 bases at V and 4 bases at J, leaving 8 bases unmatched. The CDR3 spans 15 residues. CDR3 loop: CASRAGLGRTGELFF. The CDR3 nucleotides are TGTGCCAGCAGGGCAGGACTAGGACGCACCGGGGAGCTGTTTTTT.

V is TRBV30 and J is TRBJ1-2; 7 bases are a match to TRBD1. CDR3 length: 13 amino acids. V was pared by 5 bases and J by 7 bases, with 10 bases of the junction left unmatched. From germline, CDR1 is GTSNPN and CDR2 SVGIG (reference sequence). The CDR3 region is CAWGPTGDRGYTF. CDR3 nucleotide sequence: TGTGCCTGGGGACCTACAGGGGATCGTGGCTACACCTTC.

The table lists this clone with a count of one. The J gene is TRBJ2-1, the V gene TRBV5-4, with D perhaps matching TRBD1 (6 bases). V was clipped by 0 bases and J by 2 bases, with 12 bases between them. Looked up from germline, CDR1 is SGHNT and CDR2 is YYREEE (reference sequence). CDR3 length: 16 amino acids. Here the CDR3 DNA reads TGTGCCAGCAGCTTGGCCCCAGGGGTTGCCTACAATGAGCAGTTCTTC. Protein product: CASSLAPGVAYNEQFF.

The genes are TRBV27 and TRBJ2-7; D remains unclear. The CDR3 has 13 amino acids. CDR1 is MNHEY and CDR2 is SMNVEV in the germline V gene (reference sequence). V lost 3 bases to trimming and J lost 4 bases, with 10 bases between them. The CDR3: CASSFGSGYEQYF. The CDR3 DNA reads TGTGCCAGCAGTTTTGGGTCGGGTTACGAGCAGTACTTC.

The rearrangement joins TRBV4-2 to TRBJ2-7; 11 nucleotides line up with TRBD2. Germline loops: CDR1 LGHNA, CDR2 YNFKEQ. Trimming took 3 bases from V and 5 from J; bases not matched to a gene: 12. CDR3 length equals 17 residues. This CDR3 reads CASSHGTRGSGRDEQYF. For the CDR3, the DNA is TGTGCCAGCAGCCATGGGACCCGAGGTAGCGGGAGGGACGAGCAGTACTTC.

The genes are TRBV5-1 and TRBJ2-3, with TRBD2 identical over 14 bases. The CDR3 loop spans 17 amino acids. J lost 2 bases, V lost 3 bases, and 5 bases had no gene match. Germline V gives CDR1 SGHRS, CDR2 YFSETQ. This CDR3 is CASSSRTSGRSTDTQYF. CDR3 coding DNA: TGCGCCAGCAGCTCGAGGACTAGCGGGAGGTCCACAGATACGCAGTATTTT. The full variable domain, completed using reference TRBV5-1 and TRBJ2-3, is KAGVTQTPRYLIKTRGQQVTLSCSPISGHRSVSWYQQTPGQGLQFLFEYFSETQRNKGNFPGRFSGRQFSNSRSEMNVSTLELGDSALYLCASSSRTSGRSTDTQYFGPGTRLTVL.

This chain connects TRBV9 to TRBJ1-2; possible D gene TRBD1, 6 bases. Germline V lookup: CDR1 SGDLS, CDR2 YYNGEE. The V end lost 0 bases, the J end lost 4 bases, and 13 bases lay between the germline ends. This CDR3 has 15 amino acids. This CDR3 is CASSVESGEFYGYTF. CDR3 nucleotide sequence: TGTGCCAGCAGCGTAGAATCAGGGGAGTTCTATGGCTACACCTTC.

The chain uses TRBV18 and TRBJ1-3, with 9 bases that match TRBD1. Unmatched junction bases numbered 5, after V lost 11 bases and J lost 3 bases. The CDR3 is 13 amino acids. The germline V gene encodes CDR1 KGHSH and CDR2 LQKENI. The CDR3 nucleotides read TGTGCCGTTACAGGGGGCAGTGGAAACACCATATATTTT. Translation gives CAVTGGSGNTIYF.

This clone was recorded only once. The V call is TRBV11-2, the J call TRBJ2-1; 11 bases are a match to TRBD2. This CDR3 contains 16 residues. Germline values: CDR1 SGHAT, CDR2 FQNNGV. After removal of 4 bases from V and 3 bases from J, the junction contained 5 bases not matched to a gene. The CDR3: CASSSRLAGHYNEQFF. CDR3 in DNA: TGTGCCAGCAGCTCCAGACTAGCGGGACACTACAATGAGCAGTTCTTC. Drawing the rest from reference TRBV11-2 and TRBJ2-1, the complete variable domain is EAGVAQSPRYKIIEKRQSVAFWCNPISGHATLYWYQQILGQGPKLLIQFQNNGVVDDSQLPKDRFSAERLKGVDSTLKIQPAKLEDSAVYLCASSSRLAGHYNEQFFGPGTRLTVL.

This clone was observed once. The CDR3 loop is CASSVRASGGRDTQYF. The CDR3 nucleotides read TGTGCCAGCAGTGTACGAGCTAGCGGAGGGCGAGATACGCAGTATTTT. V and J are TRBV6-1 and TRBJ2-3; 7 nucleotides align to TRBD2. V dropped 4 bases and J dropped 5; count of bases not matched to a gene: 12. CDR1 MNHNS and CDR2 SASEGT come from the germline V gene. This CDR3 comprises 16 residues.

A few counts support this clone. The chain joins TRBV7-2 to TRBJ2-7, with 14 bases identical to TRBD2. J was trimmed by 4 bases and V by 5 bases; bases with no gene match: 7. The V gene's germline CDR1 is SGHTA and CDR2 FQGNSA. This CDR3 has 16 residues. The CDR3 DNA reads TGTGCCAGCAGCACAACGGGACTAGCGGGAGAGTACGAGCAGTACTTC. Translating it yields CASSTTGLAGEYEQYF.

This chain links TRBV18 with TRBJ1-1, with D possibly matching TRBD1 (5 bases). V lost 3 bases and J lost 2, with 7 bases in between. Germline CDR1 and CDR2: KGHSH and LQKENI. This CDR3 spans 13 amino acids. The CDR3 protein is CASSPDSNTEAFF. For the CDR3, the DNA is TGTGCCAGCTCACCCGACAGCAACACTGAAGCTTTCTTT.

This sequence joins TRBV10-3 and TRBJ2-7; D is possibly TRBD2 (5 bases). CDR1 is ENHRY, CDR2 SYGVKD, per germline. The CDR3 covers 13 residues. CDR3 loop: CALAGADSYEQYF. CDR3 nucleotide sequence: TGTGCACTGGCGGGCGCGGATTCCTACGAGCAGTACTTC.

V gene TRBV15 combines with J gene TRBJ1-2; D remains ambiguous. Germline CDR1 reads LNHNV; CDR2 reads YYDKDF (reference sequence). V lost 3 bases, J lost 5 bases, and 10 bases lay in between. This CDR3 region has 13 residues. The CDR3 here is CATSRAEHYGYTF. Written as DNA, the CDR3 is TGTGCCACCAGCAGGGCGGAACATTATGGCTACACCTTC.

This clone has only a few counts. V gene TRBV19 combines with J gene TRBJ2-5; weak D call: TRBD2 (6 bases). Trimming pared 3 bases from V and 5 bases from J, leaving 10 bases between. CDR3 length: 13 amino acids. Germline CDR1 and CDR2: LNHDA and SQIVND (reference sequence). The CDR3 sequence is CASSMGGWETQYF. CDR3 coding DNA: TGTGCCAGTAGTATGGGGGGATGGGAGACCCAGTACTTC.

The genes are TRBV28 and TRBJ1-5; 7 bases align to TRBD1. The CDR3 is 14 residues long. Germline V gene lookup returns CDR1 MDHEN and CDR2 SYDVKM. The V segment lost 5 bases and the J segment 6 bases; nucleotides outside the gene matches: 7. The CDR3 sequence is CASSTRTGSQPQHF. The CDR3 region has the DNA TGTGCCAGCAGTACTAGGACAGGTTCTCAGCCCCAGCATTTT.

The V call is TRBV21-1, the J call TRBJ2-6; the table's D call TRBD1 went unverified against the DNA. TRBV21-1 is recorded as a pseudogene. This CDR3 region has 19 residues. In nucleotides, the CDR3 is TGTGCCAGCAGCACTATAGGACAGGGGGTTTTTTCTGGGGCCAACGTCCTGACTTTC. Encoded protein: CASSTIGQGVFSGANVLTF.

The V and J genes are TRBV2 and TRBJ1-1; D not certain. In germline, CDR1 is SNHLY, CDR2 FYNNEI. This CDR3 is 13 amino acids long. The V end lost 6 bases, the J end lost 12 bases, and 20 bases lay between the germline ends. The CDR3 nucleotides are TGTGCCAGCAGAGACCTAGACCCGGCGGCAACTTTCTTT. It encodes CASRDLDPAATFF.

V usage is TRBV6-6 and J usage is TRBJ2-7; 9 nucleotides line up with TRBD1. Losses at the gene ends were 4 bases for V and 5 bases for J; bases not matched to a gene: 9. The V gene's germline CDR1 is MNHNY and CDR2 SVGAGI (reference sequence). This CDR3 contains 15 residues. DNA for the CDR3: TGTGCCAGCAGTTTCTTCCGGGACAGGGAGAACGAGCAGTACTTC. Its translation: CASSFFRDRENEQYF.

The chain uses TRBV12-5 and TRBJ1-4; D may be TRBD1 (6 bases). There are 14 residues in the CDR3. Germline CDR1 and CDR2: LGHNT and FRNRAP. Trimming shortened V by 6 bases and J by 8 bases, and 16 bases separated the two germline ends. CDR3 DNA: TGTGCTAGTGGCCGCAGGGGCACTGGGGAAAAACTGTTTTTT. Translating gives CASGRRGTGEKLFF.

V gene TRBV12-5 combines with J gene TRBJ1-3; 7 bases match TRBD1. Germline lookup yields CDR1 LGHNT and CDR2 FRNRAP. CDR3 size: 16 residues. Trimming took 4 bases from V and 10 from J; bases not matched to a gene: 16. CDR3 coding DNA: TGTGCTAGTGGTTCTCCGAACCAGGGACAGCTTCTGACCATATATTTT. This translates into CASGSPNQGQLLTIYF.

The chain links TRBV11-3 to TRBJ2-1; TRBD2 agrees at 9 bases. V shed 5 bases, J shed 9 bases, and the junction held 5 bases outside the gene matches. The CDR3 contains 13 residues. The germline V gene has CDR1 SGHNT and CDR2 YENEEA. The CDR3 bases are TGTGCCAGCAGCACACTAGCGGGTAGTGAGCAGTTCTTC. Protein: CASSTLAGSEQFF.